The entry below describes one TCR beta chain. Its antigen specificity is not known. Base qualities are missing; no much larger clone stands one base away. This entry is derived from a study of blood T cell repertoires in COVID-19 (TCRdb year 2020). Context from the whole study: Samples from collaborators originated in the United States, Italy and Spain and spanned both the acute and convalescent phases of COVID-19. The material from the prospective study consisted of cDNA or gDNA derived from T cells, B-cell-depleted T cells, or PBMCs. The dataset comprised deeply sampled blood TCRbeta repertoires from subjects exposed to, actively infected with, or recovered from COVID-19. A freely available public database, intended as a resource for researchers studying the immune response to SARS-CoV-2, is where the repertoires were released. Samples were obtained from the ongoing ImmuneRACE study (first 160 participants) and from over 1,000 subjects provided by 6 global collaborators. Sample metadata almost always included a de-identified subject ID, COVID-19 status, age in years and sex. Where available, HLA class I and class II types were obtained from metadata supplied by the sample provider rather than from assay-based typing.

As encoded in the germline V gene, CDR1 is SGHTA while CDR2 is FQGNSA. The CDR3 numbers 15 residues from cysteine through phenylalanine. Just the 45-base CDR3 DNA is kept, in frame starting at base 1. The germline ends are 14 bases apart after V is trimmed by 4 bases and J by 4 bases. Participants in the prospective study were aged about 18 to 90 years, lived in 20 to 30 United States geographic areas, and enrolled through a virtual design. In the prospective study, participants were assigned to cohorts based on the clinical history participants reported in a screening survey and a study questionnaire. Recovered participants in ImmuneRACE Cohort 3 were defined by two consecutive negative NP/OP PCR tests, clearance by a healthcare professional, or resolution of symptoms. In the prospective study, whole blood, serum and a nasopharyngeal or oropharyngeal swab were collected from each participant by mobile phlebotomists. Additional blood draws and questionnaires over a 2-month period could optionally be provided by prospective study participants. Before DNA extraction, blood samples from the prospective study were shipped at room temperature or frozen.

TCRbeta CDR3 regions were amplified from genomic DNA by means of the immunoSEQ Assay, a bias-controlled multiplex PCR. The study's processing was this. Within the assay, amplification of reference gene primers was used to estimate how many nucleated cells each sample contained. To quantify the absolute abundance of each unique TCRbeta CDR3 rearrangement, sequence reads were collapsed and filtered. For each sample, productive Simpson clonality was calculated as the square root of Simpson's diversity index across productive rearrangements. This is the immuneACCESS table as TCRdb keeps it, with only in-frame sequences that have V and J called. A part of the clones is gone; compared with another copy, unresolved V genes explain less than half, and the rest is unexplained. That table supplies the V and J calls and clone size; D and trimming were determined from the DNA. In all, the sample holds hundreds of thousands of clones, and roughly nine tenths of those were seen once. Around 2.5% of the sample rests with the top ten.

Broad study findings and their caveats: How much clinical and demographic metadata was included differed by source and by participant, and the metadata was provided uncurated.

Sequencing input: PBMCs or T cells enriched from blood (not recorded which). The rearranged segments are TRBV7-2 and TRBJ2-1, and the D gene may be TRBD2, 6 bases matching. This clonotype was sampled from a man aged 55-75 years who had recovered from COVID-19. The CDR3: CASSSSGTAYNEQFF. The nucleotide sequence reads as follows: TGTGCCAGCAGCTCCTCCGGGACTGCATACAATGAGCAGTTCTTC.